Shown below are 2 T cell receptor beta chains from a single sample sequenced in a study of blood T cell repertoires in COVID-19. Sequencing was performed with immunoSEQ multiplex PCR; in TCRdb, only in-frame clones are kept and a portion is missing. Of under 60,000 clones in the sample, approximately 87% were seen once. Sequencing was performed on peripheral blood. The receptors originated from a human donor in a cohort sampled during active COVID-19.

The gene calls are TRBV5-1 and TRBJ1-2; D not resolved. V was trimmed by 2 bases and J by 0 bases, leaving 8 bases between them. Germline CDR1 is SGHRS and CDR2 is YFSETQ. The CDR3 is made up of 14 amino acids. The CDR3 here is CASSFGRANYGYTF. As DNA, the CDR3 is TGCGCCAGCAGCTTCGGGAGAGCTAACTATGGCTACACCTTC.

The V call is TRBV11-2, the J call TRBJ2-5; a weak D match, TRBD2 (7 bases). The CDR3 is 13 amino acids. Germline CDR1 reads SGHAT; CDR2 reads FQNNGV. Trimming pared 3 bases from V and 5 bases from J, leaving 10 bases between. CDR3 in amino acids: CASSFGGPETQYF. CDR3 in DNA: TGTGCCAGCAGCTTCGGGGGGCCGGAGACCCAGTACTTC. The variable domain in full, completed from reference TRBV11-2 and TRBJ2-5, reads EAGVAQSPRYKIIEKRQSVAFWCNPISGHATLYWYQQILGQGPKLLIQFQNNGVVDDSQLPKDRFSAERLKGVDSTLKIQPAKLEDSAVYLCASSFGGPETQYFGPGTRLLVL.